One and the same sample provided the 20 T cell receptor beta chains below, sequenced in a study of T-cell memory formation after mild COVID-19 (dated by TCRdb to about 2021). Libraries came from 5' RACE. Sequenced on an Illumina NovaSeq 6000. TCRdb reprocessing: public reads trimmed at Q25 with fastp, clones called with MiXCR, in-frame beta chains kept. Each record represents a unique CDR3 protein, reported with the most common genes and DNA among its rows. For this sample there are approximately 350,000 distinct CDR3 sequences; around 28% appear just once. The ten largest clones add up to about 14% of the sample. Sequenced input: PBMCs or a T cell subset sorted from them (not recorded which). These TCRs come from an adult woman who had mild COVID-19 (a few samples of this study predate the infection). The sample titles of this study are shuffled in the database, so cell type and time point are left out; the donor was told from shared clones.

The chain combines TRBV5-1 with TRBJ2-5; tentatively, D is TRBD2 (5 bases). Between the trimmed V and J ends, which lost 5 bases and 1 base, there was a span of 15 bases. The V gene's germline CDR1 is SGHRS and CDR2 YFSETQ. The CDR3 contains 15 residues. As DNA, the CDR3 is TGCGCCAGCAGATCCGCCGGGGTACGCCAAGAGACCCAGTACTTC. Translating it yields CASRSAGVRQETQYF.

V and J are TRBV29-1 and TRBJ2-1; 8 bases map to TRBD1. The CDR3 length is 15 residues. J gave up 3 bases and V 1 base, and 5 bases lay outside the gene matches. The germline gives CDR1 SQVTM, CDR2 ANQGSEA. CDR3 in amino acids: CSVEAQGGGYNEQFF. In DNA, the CDR3 is TGCAGCGTTGAAGCACAGGGGGGTGGCTACAATGAGCAGTTCTTC.

This chain joins TRBV4-1 and TRBJ1-2, with 8 bases lining up with TRBD1. This CDR3 has 15 amino acids. Germline V gene lookup returns CDR1 MGHRA and CDR2 YSYEKL. V shed 5 bases, J shed 4 bases, and the junction held 9 bases outside the gene matches. The CDR3 loop reads CASSAPGQAIYGYTF. CDR3 bases: TGCGCCAGCAGCGCTCCGGGACAGGCGATCTATGGCTACACCTTC.

V usage is TRBV2 and J usage is TRBJ2-5; 7 nucleotides align to TRBD1. In germline, CDR1 is SNHLY, CDR2 FYNNEI. CDR3 size: 14 residues. V trimming: 7 bases; J trimming: 1 base; junction bases outside the gene matches: 6. CDR3 sequence: CASIGTDLQETQYF. CDR3 DNA sequence: TGTGCCAGCATCGGGACAGATCTCCAAGAGACCCAGTACTTC.

V usage is TRBV5-1 and J usage is TRBJ1-1, with 8 positions matching TRBD1. The CDR3 is made up of 13 amino acids. Germline CDR1 reads SGHRS; CDR2 reads YFSETQ. The ends lost 5 bases at V and 3 bases at J; junction bases unmatched: 3. The CDR3 DNA reads TGCGCCAGCAGGTTGACAGGGGACACTGAAGCTTTCTTT. It yields the protein CASRLTGDTEAFF.

This clonotype was found a few times. The chain uses TRBV5-1 and TRBJ2-2; D is unresolved. Trimming left V 3 bases short and J 6 bases short, with 9 bases between. There are 13 residues in the CDR3. Germline loops: CDR1 SGHRS, CDR2 YFSETQ. Here the CDR3 DNA reads TGCGCCAGCAGCTCGGATCTGGCCGGGGAGCTGTTTTTT. Translated: CASSSDLAGELFF.

The chain joins TRBV12-3 or TRBV12-4 to TRBJ1-2, with D perhaps TRBD1 (5 bases). The CDR3 has 13 residues. V was shortened by 5 bases and J by 8 bases, with 15 bases between the two germline ends. This CDR3 is CASSPGNPIGYTF. CDR3 nucleotide sequence: TGTGCCAGCAGTCCAGGGAATCCGATAGGCTACACCTTC.

This sequence joins TRBV29-1 and TRBJ2-3; the match to TRBD1 covers 9 bases. Trimming took 5 bases from V and 6 from J; bases not matched to a gene: 9. The CDR3 is 14 residues long. Germline loops: CDR1 SQVTM, CDR2 ANQGSEA. The CDR3 region has the DNA TGCAGCGTTCACCCGGGACAGGGAGCGGATACGCAGTATTTT. Its translation is CSVHPGQGADTQYF.

The chain couples TRBV12-3 or TRBV12-4 to TRBJ2-1; D is undetermined. The CDR3 sequence is 15 residues long. V lost 6 bases and J lost 0, with 12 bases in between. DNA for the CDR3: TGTGCCAGCAGCCCCACAGCGAGCTCCTACAATGAGCAGTTCTTC. It encodes CASSPTASSYNEQFF.

The chain uses TRBV7-9 and TRBJ2-1, with unresolved D. Germline V CDR1 and CDR2: SEHNR, FQNEAQ (reference sequence). The CDR3 loop spans 17 amino acids. Trimming left V 1 base short and J 1 base short, with 14 bases between. The CDR3 sequence is CASSLVAGWGSYNEQFF. In DNA, the CDR3 is TGTGCCAGCAGCTTAGTAGCCGGATGGGGTTCCTACAATGAGCAGTTCTTC.

The chain employs TRBV4-2 and TRBJ1-1, with 8 bases that match TRBD1. This CDR3 spans 16 amino acids. The V gene end was trimmed by 2 bases and the J gene end by 4 bases; junction bases not matched to a gene: 9. CDR1 LGHNA and CDR2 YNFKEQ come from the germline V gene. CDR3 protein: CASSQSARTGSTEAFF. For the CDR3, the DNA is TGTGCCAGCAGCCAATCCGCCAGGACAGGGTCCACTGAAGCTTTCTTT.

The chain is built from TRBV4-3 and TRBJ2-7; 8 nucleotides line up with TRBD1. CDR1 is LGHNA, CDR2 YSLEER, per germline. This CDR3 spans 17 amino acids. V lost 1 base and J lost 2; bases outside the gene matches: 10. The CDR3 coding sequence is TGCGCCAGCAGCCAAGGTTGGGACAGGTATACGGCCTACGAGCAGTACTTC. Its protein is CASSQGWDRYTAYEQYF.

V gene TRBV12-5 combines with J gene TRBJ1-2; D is unclear. CDR1 and CDR2 from the germline V gene are LGHNT and FRNRAP. The CDR3 extends over 12 amino acids. With 5 bases removed from V and 8 bases from J, the gap between germline ends came to 12 bases. The CDR3 region has the DNA TGTGCTAGTGGTCCTACGCCTGACGGCTACACCTTC. It codes for CASGPTPDGYTF.

This clonotype showed up just a few times. The chain is built from TRBV3-1 and TRBJ1-6; no clear D. V gave up 11 bases and J gave up 10 bases, with 18 bases separating them. In germline, CDR1 is LGHDT, CDR2 YNNKEL (reference sequence). There are 13 residues in the CDR3. The CDR3 loop is CAASASGRSPLHF. The CDR3 bases are TGTGCCGCATCGGCGAGCGGGCGATCACCCCTCCACTTT. The full variable domain, its missing parts supplied by reference TRBV3-1 and TRBJ1-6, is DTAVSQTPKYLVTQMGNDKSIKCEQNLGHDTMYWYKQDSKKFLKIMFSYNNKELIINETVPNRFSPKSPDKAHLNLHINSLELGDSAVYFCAASASGRSPLHFGNGTRLTVT.

The sample holds a few counts of this clonotype. The V gene is TRBV5-1, the J gene TRBJ2-1; 7 nucleotides line up with TRBD2. Looked up from germline, CDR1 is SGHRS and CDR2 is YFSETQ. The CDR3 consists of 14 residues. The ends lost 5 bases at V and 2 bases at J; junction bases unmatched: 4. DNA for the CDR3: TGCGCCAGCAGGACCGGGACTACCTACAATGAGCAGTTCTTC. Translating it yields CASRTGTTYNEQFF.

The chain has TRBV6-5 and TRBJ2-1, with TRBD2 matching 8 bases. The CDR3 spans 16 residues. The ends lost 5 bases at V and 5 bases at J; junction bases unmatched: 11. Germline loops: CDR1 MNHEY, CDR2 SVGAGI. As DNA, the CDR3 is TGTGCCAGCAGTCTTCGAGCGGGAGCTTTCCACAATGAGCAGTTCTTC. It encodes CASSLRAGAFHNEQFF.

J is TRBJ1-1 and V is TRBV12-3 or TRBV12-4; D ambiguous. This CDR3 contains 12 residues. The ends were cut back, 3 bases at V and 11 bases at J, with 13 bases in the middle. CDR3 in amino acids: CASSFPGIGAFF. CDR3 nucleotide sequence: TGTGCCAGCAGTTTCCCGGGAATAGGCGCTTTCTTT.

This sequence joins TRBV5-1 and TRBJ2-7; the match to TRBD1 covers 8 bases. V trimming: 4 bases; J trimming: 2 bases; junction bases outside the gene matches: 17. The CDR3 runs to 18 residues. Germline V gene data show CDR1 as SGHRS and CDR2 as YFSETQ. Written as DNA, the CDR3 is TGCGCCAGCAGCCCCCGGGTGGTATGGGGACAGGAGACCTACGAGCAGTACTTC. Translation: CASSPRVVWGQETYEQYF.

This chain connects TRBV5-5 to TRBJ1-2; the D is unclear. The V gene lost 5 bases and the J gene lost 7 bases, with 15 bases spanning the gap. Germline CDR1 reads SGHKS; CDR2 reads YYEKEE (reference sequence). CDR3 size: 13 residues. CDR3 bases: TGTGCCAGCAGGCAAACAGTTTCGGGTGGCTACACCTTC. Protein: CASRQTVSGGYTF.

This clonotype appeared a few times. V is TRBV7-2 and J is TRBJ2-1; D remains ambiguous. Per germline, CDR1 SGHTA and CDR2 FQGNSA. V was trimmed by 5 bases and J by 9 bases, leaving 11 bases between them. The CDR3 loop spans 12 amino acids. CDR3 DNA sequence: TGTGCCAGCAGCGCCGGCGATGGTGAGCAGTTCTTC. As protein: CASSAGDGEQFF.